These 24 T cell receptor beta chains were sequenced from one sample in a study of T cells in Graves' hyperthyroidism and ophthalmopathy (dated by TCRdb to about 2019). Libraries came from multiplex PCR. Sequenced on an Illumina HiSeq 2000. Amplification of TCR beta CDR3 regions was carried out from RNA transcripts. A first-round RT-PCR of the TCR CDR3 used the HTBI primer set with the Qiagen OneStep RT-PCR kit. TCRdb cleaned the public reads at Q25 with fastp, built clones with MiXCR and kept in-frame beta chains. For every CDR3 protein sequence, its rows merge into one entry that carries the most common genes and DNA. The sample has about 610,000 distinct CDR3 sequences on record, approximately 44% of them singletons. About 8.3% of the sample lies in the top ten. The sample comprised peripheral blood or thyroid tissue (not recorded which). The receptors derive from a young woman with Graves' hyperthyroidism.

In the case of this clonotype: Likely a read error: the CDR3 ends without its conserved phenylalanine or tryptophan. The chain combines TRBV6-5 with TRBJ1-2; TRBD1 might be the D (5 bases). The V and J ends lost 0 bases and 4 bases respectively, with 18 bases between them. This CDR3 contains 17 residues. CDR1 is MNHEY, CDR2 SVGAGI, per germline. CDR3 DNA sequence: TGTGCCAGCAGTTACTCAGGGGCCAAACCGGGGGGCTATGGCTACACCCTC. This encodes CASSYSGAKPGGYGYTL.

This clonotype was counted many times. The CDR3 is CASSLDSRETQYF. CDR3 in DNA: TGTGCCAGCAGCTTGGACTCGAGGGAGACCCAGTACTTC. The chain recombines TRBV5-8 with TRBJ2-5; no reliable D call. The length of the CDR3 is 13 residues. Trimming shortened V by 0 bases and J by 5 bases, and 8 bases separated the two germline ends. Per the germline V gene, CDR1 is SGHTS and CDR2 is YDEGEE.

This sequence joins TRBV2 and TRBJ1-2; a weak D match, TRBD1 (5 bases). This CDR3 has 16 amino acids. Germline CDR1 is SNHLY and CDR2 is FYNNEI. V dropped 8 bases and J dropped 7 bases, with 26 bases sitting between them. DNA for the CDR3: TGTGCCAGCGTTGATCGGAGCCTGCCAGGGCGAGGTGGCTACACCTTC. It encodes CASVDRSLPGRGGYTF.

The rearrangement joins TRBV15 to TRBJ1-3; TRBD1 matches 8 bases. CDR1 LNHNV and CDR2 YYDKDF come from the germline V gene (reference sequence). The CDR3 contains 18 residues. Losses at the gene ends were 7 bases for V and 0 bases for J; bases not matched to a gene: 14. The CDR3 spells CATKAQPGQDPSGNTIYF. The CDR3 nucleotides are TGTGCCACCAAGGCACAGCCGGGACAGGACCCCTCTGGAAACACCATATATTTT.

With respect to this clonotype: The germline gene is not matched at one end of the junction; a read error may be the cause. The chain has TRBV4-1 and TRBJ2-2; D may be TRBD2 (5 bases). Germline lookup yields CDR1 MGHRA and CDR2 YSYEKL. This CDR3 region has 14 residues. The CDR3 region is CASRTLANTGELVF. The CDR3 nucleotides read TGTGCCAGCAGGACCCTGGCGAACACCGGGGAGCTGGTTTTT.

The chain links TRBV6-1 to TRBJ2-7; 7 bases align to TRBD2. The germline V gene encodes CDR1 MNHNS and CDR2 SASEGT. The trim removed 0 bases at V and 2 bases at J, leaving 10 bases unmatched. There are 17 residues in the CDR3. DNA for the CDR3: TGTGCCAGCAGTGAAGCCACCAGCGGGATGAGCGCCTACGAGCAGTACTTC. It codes for CASSEATSGMSAYEQYF.

The chain combines TRBV14 with TRBJ2-2; 7 positions match TRBD1. This CDR3 has 15 amino acids. CDR1 is SGHDN and CDR2 is FVKESK in the germline V gene. Trimming removed 6 bases from V and 1 base from J; junction bases left unmatched: 5. CDR3 sequence (DNA): TGTGCCAGCAGTCGAGGGACAGTGAACACCGGGGAGCTGTTTTTT. Translated, it gives CASSRGTVNTGELFF.

The chain uses TRBV2 and TRBJ2-2, with D hard to call. Germline CDR1 SNHLY, CDR2 FYNNEI. The V end lost 5 bases, the J end lost 3 bases, and 13 bases lay between the germline ends. CDR3 size: 15 residues. Here the CDR3 reads CASSQSDGDTGELFF. The DNA for the CDR3 is TGTGCCAGCAGTCAGTCAGATGGGGACACCGGGGAGCTGTTTTTT.

In this sample, this clonotype turned up many times. The chain recombines TRBV7-9 with TRBJ2-7; the match to TRBD2 covers 10 bases. This CDR3 spans 12 amino acids. Per germline, CDR1 SEHNR and CDR2 FQNEAQ (reference sequence). J lost 7 bases, V lost 4 bases, and 1 base had no gene match. CDR3 sequence (DNA): TGTGCCAGCAGCTATAGCGGGAGGGAGCAGTACTTC. As protein: CASSYSGREQYF.

V usage is TRBV10-3 and J usage is TRBJ2-5; 8 bases match TRBD1. The J segment lost 5 bases and the V segment lost 10 bases, leaving 12 bases of the junction unmatched. The CDR3 is 14 residues long. Per germline, CDR1 ENHRY and CDR2 SYGVKD. The CDR3 DNA is TGTGCCAACAGCCGCCAGGGGGCCTTGGAGACCCAGTACTTC. It yields the protein CANSRQGALETQYF.

The genes are TRBV10-2 and TRBJ2-5; D might be TRBD1 or TRBD2, each matching 5 bases. CDR3 length: 15 amino acids. Per germline, CDR1 WSHSY and CDR2 SAAADI. Trimming shortened V by 8 bases and J by 1 base, and 17 bases separated the two germline ends. CDR3 residues: CASGRDGTPQETQYF. The CDR3 nucleotides read TGCGCCAGCGGAAGGGACGGGACCCCCCAAGAGACCCAGTACTTC.

The rearrangement uses TRBV7-9 and TRBJ2-2; D uncertain. CDR1 SEHNR and CDR2 FQNEAQ come from the germline V gene (reference sequence). The CDR3 sequence is 13 residues long. V lost 0 bases, J lost 11 bases, and 10 bases lay in between. CDR3 bases: TGTGCCAGCAGCTTAGCGGCTTACAATGAGCTGTTTTTT. It yields the protein CASSLAAYNELFF. The variable domain in full, with the rest retrieved from reference TRBV7-9 and TRBJ2-2, is DTGVSQNPRHKITKRGQNVTFRCDPISEHNRLYWYRQTLGQGPEFLTYFQNEAQLEKSRLLSDRFSAERPKGSFSTLEIQRTEQGDSAMYLCASSLAAYNELFFGEGSRLTVL.

Concerning this clonotype: Likely a read error: the CDR3 ends without its conserved phenylalanine or tryptophan. No DNA is shown, since the ends of the CDR3 on it are uncertain; the CDR3 is the one TCRdb lists. The J gene is TRBJ1-4, the V gene TRBV2; the listed D gene, TRBD1, was not tested against the DNA. Germline assignment: CDR1 SNHLY and CDR2 FYNNEI. Both ends counted, the CDR3 spans 10 residues. Here the CDR3 reads CASRLGQGVY.

This sequence joins TRBV20-1 and TRBJ2-2; the D gene is possibly TRBD2 (5 bases). Germline CDR1 and CDR2: DFQATT and SNEGSKA (reference sequence). V was clipped by 5 bases and J by 7 bases, with 11 bases between them. CDR3 length equals 12 residues. As DNA, the CDR3 is TGCAGTGCTGGGCCGGGGAGCGGGGAGCTGTTTTTT. Its translation is CSAGPGSGELFF.

Worth noting for this clonotype: The CDR3 does not close with the conserved phenylalanine or tryptophan, likely indicating a read error. The limits of the CDR3 on the DNA are not certain, so only TCRdb's listed CDR3 is given. The chain is built from TRBV13 and TRBJ1-3. Germline CDR1 and CDR2: PRHDT and FYEKMQ (reference sequence). The CDR3 has 10 amino acids, counting both end residues. This chain's CDR3 is CASSSAQDGL.

This clonotype was seen repeatedly, ten times or more. The chain combines TRBV2 with TRBJ1-4; the D gene is possibly TRBD1 (5 bases). The germline CDR1 and CDR2 sequences are SNHLY and FYNNEI. The CDR3 covers 15 residues. Trimming removed 10 bases at V and 0 bases at J, with 15 bases between. The CDR3 coding sequence is TGTGCCACCGGTCGGGAGGGACCAACTAATGAAAAACTGTTTTTT. Its translation: CATGREGPTNEKLFF.

The chain couples TRBV2 to TRBJ2-7, with D possibly matching TRBD1 (6 bases). Per germline, CDR1 SNHLY and CDR2 FYNNEI. Deletions cut 7 bases from V and 6 bases from J, with 19 bases between. This CDR3 has 14 amino acids. In DNA form, the CDR3 reads TGTGCCAGCACCGACTTACAGGGTATTAGCGAGCAGTACTTC. This translates into CASTDLQGISEQYF.

The chain has TRBV7-2 and TRBJ1-3; a weak D match, TRBD1 (5 bases). The CDR3 contains 15 residues. Per the germline V gene, CDR1 is SGHTA and CDR2 is FQGNSA. V lost 4 bases and J lost 8, with 18 bases in between. CDR3 in DNA: TGTGCCAGCAGCTCGGACATTTCCTATGGCTACACCATATATTTT. It yields the protein CASSSDISYGYTIYF. Complete variable domain (other parts from reference TRBV7-2 and TRBJ1-3): GAGVSQSPSNKVTEKGKDVELRCDPISGHTALYWYRQSLGQGLEFLIYFQGNSAPDKSGLPSDRFSAERTGGSVSTLTIQRTQQEDSAVYLCASSSDISYGYTIYFGEGSWLTVV.

This clonotype was counted many times. The chain is built from TRBV25-1 and TRBJ2-7; TRBD1 matches at 7 bases. The CDR3 covers 14 residues. The V gene's germline CDR1 is MGHDK and CDR2 SYGVNS. Germline trimming cut 6 bases from V and 8 bases from J; bases unmatched to any gene: 13. CDR3 in DNA: TGTGCCAGCAGCCCCGGGACAGTGAGGATCAAGCAGTACTTC. Its translation is CASSPGTVRIKQYF.

The chain has TRBV10-3 and TRBJ2-7, with a possible D match to TRBD1 (6 bases). V was clipped by 2 bases and J by 4 bases, with 12 bases between them. The CDR3 is 14 residues long. Germline V lookup: CDR1 ENHRY, CDR2 SYGVKD. CDR3 nucleotides: TGTGCCATCAGTGAGGGCAGGGGCGAGTACGAGCAGTACTTC. Amino acid sequence: CAISEGRGEYEQYF.

This clonotype was observed a single time. Germline and junction disagree at one end, which may indicate a read error. The J gene is TRBJ2-7, the V gene TRBV7-2; TRBD2 aligns across 9 bases. The J call is uncertain, as TRBJ2-1 better fits the DNA end. The CDR3 totals 14 residues. The germline CDR1 and CDR2 sequences are SGHTA and FQGNSA. CDR3 protein: CASSRLADYNEQFF. CDR3 DNA: TGCGCCAGCTCACGACTAGCGGATTACAATGAGCAGTTCTTC.

V is TRBV29-1 and J is TRBJ2-5, with 7 bases lining up with TRBD1. This CDR3 has 14 residues. Germline trimming cut 5 bases from V and 5 bases from J; bases unmatched to any gene: 11. The germline V gene has CDR1 SQVTM and CDR2 ANQGSEA. CDR3 sequence (DNA): TGCAGCGTTAGACAGGGACGGATTACCGAGACCCAGTACTTC. This translates into CSVRQGRITETQYF.

Here the CDR3 DNA reads TGCAGTGCTAGAGACCCGGGATTCTCTGGGGCCAACGTCCTGACTTTC. Protein: CSARDPGFSGANVLTF. The genes are TRBV20-1 and TRBJ2-6; D perhaps matches TRBD2 (5 bases). The V gene lost 0 bases and the J gene lost 0 bases, with 9 bases spanning the gap. CDR1 is DFQATT, CDR2 SNEGSKA, per germline (reference sequence). The CDR3 is 16 residues long.

V gene TRBV7-9 combines with J gene TRBJ2-6, with D perhaps matching TRBD2 (6 bases). Germline CDR1 is SEHNR and CDR2 is FQNEAQ (reference sequence). V lost 3 bases and J lost 0, with 21 bases in between. The CDR3 spans 20 residues. CDR3 sequence reads: CASSFGFGAGLNSGANVLTF. In nucleotides, the CDR3 is TGTGCCAGCAGCTTCGGGTTCGGGGCGGGATTAAACTCTGGGGCCAACGTCCTGACTTTC.